A single sample is the source of the 27 T cell receptor beta chains below, sequenced in a study of CD8+ T cells in alopecia areata. Specified treatment: oral pan-JAK inhibitor, 5-10 mg twice daily. Investigators isolated RNA and reverse transcribed it into cDNA to act as the sequencing template. Profiling relied on immunoSEQ multiplex PCR, and the TCRdb table lists in-frame clones only, not all of them. The data show approximately 42,000 clones, just over 65% seen once. The specimen comprised CD8+ T cells sorted from blood, sampled at week 4, from a patient treated with tofacitinib. All receptors come from a human donor with alopecia areata.

This clone was counted between two and nine times. The V and J genes are TRBV4-1 and TRBJ2-3, with D hard to call. V lost 4 bases and J 6 bases, leaving 5 bases between the germline ends. The germline gives CDR1 MGHRA, CDR2 YSYEKL. CDR3 length: 11 residues. The CDR3 nucleotides are TGCGCCAGCAGCCTGCGGGATACGCAGTATTTT. This translates into CASSLRDTQYF.

The V call is TRBV30, the J call TRBJ2-1, with D maybe TRBD2 (6 bases). The CDR3 contains 14 residues. CDR1 is GTSNPN, CDR2 SVGIG, per germline (reference sequence). Trimming pared 1 base from V and 5 bases from J, leaving 12 bases between. CDR3 nucleotide sequence: TGTGCCTGGAGTGGGTTGACTAGTGACAATGAGCAGTTCTTC. It yields the protein CAWSGLTSDNEQFF.

This clone was recorded only once. V usage is TRBV30 and J usage is TRBJ1-2; D is uncertain. CDR1 and CDR2 (germline): GTSNPN, SVGIG (reference sequence). The CDR3 is 13 residues long. Trimming removed 2 bases from V and 2 bases from J, with 9 bases in between. The CDR3 DNA is TGTGCCTGGAGTAGGACGGGAAACTATGGCTACACCTTC. This sequence encodes CAWSRTGNYGYTF.

The J gene is TRBJ1-6, the V gene TRBV27; no clear D gene. Germline CDR1 MNHEY, CDR2 SMNVEV (reference sequence). The CDR3 runs 13 residues. The ends were cut back, 6 bases at V and 9 bases at J, with 12 bases in the middle. CDR3 loop: CASSGHQGSPLHF. The CDR3 nucleotides are TGTGCCAGCAGCGGCCACCAAGGTTCACCCCTCCACTTT.

The chain carries TRBV28 and TRBJ2-5; 8 bases agree with TRBD1. V shed 7 bases, J shed 2 bases, and the junction held 12 bases outside the gene matches. The germline V gene has CDR1 MDHEN and CDR2 SYDVKM. This CDR3 contains 16 residues. The CDR3 nucleotides are TGTGCCAGCACCCCCTTCGGCGGACAGGGACAAGAGACCCAGTACTTC. Translation: CASTPFGGQGQETQYF.

Regarding this clone: The sample contains more than one DNA sequence encoding this CDR3. This rearrangement joins TRBV29-1 to TRBJ2-2, with D unclear. The CDR3 contains 12 residues. The germline CDR1 and CDR2 sequences are SQVTM and ANQGSEA. The germline V and J ends were trimmed by 4 bases and 1 base, with 4 bases remaining between them. CDR3 protein: CSVVLNTGELFF. DNA for the CDR3: TGCAGCGTTGTTCTGAACACCGGGGAGCTGTTTTTT.

This clone appeared once. The chain combines TRBV29-1 with TRBJ1-2; 12 bases line up with TRBD1. The CDR3 loop spans 16 amino acids. J was trimmed by 1 base and V by 5 bases; bases with no gene match: 8. CDR1 is SQVTM and CDR2 is ANQGSEA in the germline V gene. The CDR3 protein is CSVPKGTGGDNYGYTF. CDR3 in DNA: TGCAGCGTTCCCAAGGGGACAGGGGGCGATAACTATGGCTACACCTTC.

J is TRBJ1-1 and V is TRBV4-3, with D possibly matching TRBD1 (5 bases). The V gene's germline CDR1 is LGHNA and CDR2 YSLEER. This CDR3 has 14 amino acids. V lost 4 bases and J 5 bases, leaving 14 bases between the germline ends. The CDR3 region has the DNA TGCGCCAGCAGCCTTGGACAAGGGTGGACTGAAGCTTTCTTT. Translated: CASSLGQGWTEAFF.

V is TRBV29-1 and J is TRBJ2-7; TRBD1 matches at 8 bases. The CDR3 consists of 13 residues. Germline V gives CDR1 SQVTM, CDR2 ANQGSEA. The junction had 5 bases not matched to a gene; V was cut back by 6 bases and J by 1 base. The CDR3 protein is CSVRTGTSYEQYF. As DNA, the CDR3 is TGCAGCGTGCGGACAGGGACGTCCTACGAGCAGTACTTC.

This clone was counted only a few times. The V call is TRBV7-3, the J call TRBJ2-7; D is possibly TRBD1 or TRBD2 (5 bases each). The CDR3 length is 15 residues. Trimming took 6 bases from V and 0 from J, leaving 15 bases between them. Germline-derived CDR1 and CDR2 are SGHTA and FQGTGA. The CDR3 protein is CASRLDGTYSYEQYF. The CDR3 DNA sequence: TGTGCCAGCAGGCTAGATGGGACCTACTCCTACGAGCAGTACTTC. Combining the CDR3 with reference TRBV7-3 and TRBJ2-7 gives the whole variable domain GAGVSQTPSNKVTEKGKYVELRCDPISGHTALYWYRQSLGQGPEFLIYFQGTGAADDSGLPNDRFFAVRPEGSVSTLKIQRTERGDSAVYLCASRLDGTYSYEQYFGPGTRLTVT.

The chain carries TRBV9 and TRBJ2-1, with 11 bases identical to TRBD2. Germline V gene sequence: CDR1 SGDLS, CDR2 YYNGEE. V was clipped by 5 bases and J by 4 bases; unmatched bases: 5. The CDR3 consists of 15 residues. The CDR3 DNA is TGTGCCAGCAGTACTAGCGGGGGCGCGTACAATGAGCAGTTCTTC. Amino acids: CASSTSGGAYNEQFF.

V and J are TRBV15 and TRBJ1-5; D is unresolved. V dropped 0 bases and J dropped 0 bases, with 6 bases sitting between them. There are 15 residues in the CDR3. Germline-derived CDR1 and CDR2 are LNHNV and YYDKDF (reference sequence). The CDR3 nucleotides are TGTGCCACCAGCAGAGAAGGAAATAGCAATCAGCCCCAGCATTTT. It specifies CATSREGNSNQPQHF.

V is TRBV30 and J is TRBJ1-2; TRBD1 matches at 10 bases. This CDR3 is built from 13 residues. The V gene's germline CDR1 is GTSNPN and CDR2 SVGIG (reference sequence). The J segment lost 2 bases and the V segment lost 5 bases, leaving 2 bases of the junction unmatched. CDR3 coding DNA: TGTGCCTGGTCGGGACAGGGGAACTATGGCTACACCTTC. Its translation: CAWSGQGNYGYTF. Filled out from reference TRBV30 and TRBJ1-2, the complete variable domain reads SQTIHQWPATLVQPVGSPLSLECTVEGTSNPNLYWYRQAAGRGLQLLFYSVGIGQISSEVPQNLSASRPQDRQFILSSKKLLLSDSGFYLCAWSGQGNYGYTFGSGTRLTVV.

This chain links TRBV27 with TRBJ1-2; D gene uncertain. V was pared by 7 bases and J by 4 bases, with 16 bases between. Per the germline V gene, CDR1 is MNHEY and CDR2 is SMNVEV (reference sequence). The CDR3 sequence is 14 residues long. This CDR3 reads CASKEEGVVYGYTF. In nucleotides, the CDR3 is TGTGCCAGCAAGGAGGAGGGTGTAGTCTATGGCTACACCTTC.

This clone is a singleton in its sample. The rearrangement uses TRBV19 and TRBJ2-3; D is undetermined. This CDR3 is built from 14 residues. The V end lost 1 base, the J end lost 5 bases, and 10 bases lay between the germline ends. CDR1 is LNHDA and CDR2 is SQIVND in the germline V gene (reference sequence). The CDR3 loop is CASSIVPLGDTQYF. DNA for the CDR3: TGTGCCAGTAGTATAGTACCGCTGGGAGATACGCAGTATTTT.

This chain uses TRBV4-2 with TRBJ2-1; the match to TRBD2 covers 9 bases. Losses at the gene ends were 1 base for V and 8 bases for J; bases not matched to a gene: 15. The germline V gene encodes CDR1 LGHNA and CDR2 YNFKEQ. This CDR3 has 18 amino acids. The CDR3 loop is CASSQAGSGTSRPYEQFF. DNA of the CDR3: TGTGCCAGCAGCCAAGCGGGGTCCGGGACTAGCAGGCCGTATGAGCAGTTCTTC.

The chain employs TRBV30 and TRBJ1-1; D possibly corresponds to TRBD1 (6 bases). The CDR3 loop spans 14 amino acids. From germline, CDR1 is GTSNPN and CDR2 SVGIG (reference sequence). V lost 3 bases, J lost 3 bases, and 14 bases lay in between. CDR3 sequence (DNA): TGTGCCTGGAGGAAGGACAGAGATTACACTGAAGCTTTCTTT. It codes for CAWRKDRDYTEAFF.

CDR3 region: CASSSGTDSYEQYF. CDR3 DNA sequence: TGTGCCAGCAGCTCCGGGACAGACTCCTACGAGCAGTACTTC. V is TRBV7-9 and J is TRBJ2-7; TRBD1 matches at 7 bases. Per germline, CDR1 SEHNR and CDR2 FQNEAQ (reference sequence). J lost 0 bases, V lost 4 bases, and 3 bases had no gene match. The CDR3 has 14 amino acids.

The V and J genes are TRBV25-1 and TRBJ1-3; TRBD1 matches at 8 bases. Germline values: CDR1 MGHDK, CDR2 SYGVNS. This CDR3 comprises 17 residues. With V trimmed by 0 bases and J by 2 bases, 6 bases remained unmatched. CDR3 DNA: TGTGCCAGCAGTGAATATGTGGACAGGGTAGCTGGAAACACCATATATTTT. This translates into CASSEYVDRVAGNTIYF. Filled out from reference TRBV25-1 and TRBJ1-3, the complete variable domain reads EADIYQTPRYLVIGTGKKITLECSQTMGHDKMYWYQQDPGMELHLIHYSYGVNSTEKGDLSSESTVSRIRTEHFPLTLESARPSHTSQYLCASSEYVDRVAGNTIYFGEGSWLTVV.

This chain uses TRBV25-1 with TRBJ1-4; 7 bases match TRBD1. The junction had 2 bases not matched to a gene; V was cut back by 2 bases and J by 5 bases. CDR3 size: 14 residues. Germline values: CDR1 MGHDK, CDR2 SYGVNS. The CDR3: CASSEQGVNEKLFF. The CDR3 coding sequence is TGTGCCAGCAGTGAACAGGGGGTGAATGAAAAACTGTTTTTT.

This CDR3 reads CASSVGTGTGNTIYF. In DNA, the CDR3 is TGTGCCAGCAGCGTCGGGACAGGGACTGGAAACACCATATATTTT. The chain links TRBV9 to TRBJ1-3; 9 nucleotides line up with TRBD1. Losses at the gene ends were 2 bases for V and 2 bases for J; bases not matched to a gene: 2. The germline V gene has CDR1 SGDLS and CDR2 YYNGEE. The CDR3 runs 15 residues.

The chain uses TRBV4-3 and TRBJ1-5; the D is unclear. From germline, CDR1 is LGHNA and CDR2 YSLEER. V dropped 3 bases and J dropped 7 bases, with 10 bases sitting between them. This CDR3 has 13 amino acids. The CDR3 bases are TGCGCCAGCAGCCAGGCGACCCGCCAGCCCCAGCATTTT. Translation gives CASSQATRQPQHF.

V usage is TRBV5-1 and J usage is TRBJ2-3; D unclear. V was shortened by 0 bases and J by 1 base, with 6 bases between the two germline ends. CDR3 length equals 14 residues. Germline CDR1 is SGHRS and CDR2 is YFSETQ. The CDR3 coding sequence is TGCGCCAGCAGCTTGGGGTCCGGCACAGATACGCAGTATTTT. Translation gives CASSLGSGTDTQYF. Full variable domain (remainder filled in from reference TRBV5-1 and TRBJ2-3): KAGVTQTPRYLIKTRGQQVTLSCSPISGHRSVSWYQQTPGQGLQFLFEYFSETQRNKGNFPGRFSGRQFSNSRSEMNVSTLELGDSALYLCASSLGSGTDTQYFGPGTRLTVL.

This clone was seen more than once but under ten times. V and J are TRBV7-2 and TRBJ1-4; TRBD1 matches 7 bases. The CDR3 length is 14 residues. Germline assignment: CDR1 SGHTA and CDR2 FQGNSA. V was clipped by 5 bases and J by 5 bases; unmatched bases: 5. The CDR3 spells CASSPGQPNEKLFF. The CDR3 DNA follows: TGTGCCAGCAGCCCGGGACAGCCGAATGAAAAACTGTTTTTT. Combining the CDR3 with reference TRBV7-2 and TRBJ1-4 gives the whole variable domain GAGVSQSPSNKVTEKGKDVELRCDPISGHTALYWYRQSLGQGLEFLIYFQGNSAPDKSGLPSDRFSAERTGGSVSTLTIQRTQQEDSAVYLCASSPGQPNEKLFFGSGTQLSVL.

The J gene is TRBJ2-3, the V gene TRBV7-6; D ambiguous. Trimming took off 1 base at V and 0 bases at J, with 8 bases between the two ends. The germline V gene encodes CDR1 SGHVS and CDR2 FNYEAQ. The CDR3 is 15 residues long. This CDR3 is CASSLEDASTDTQYF. In nucleotides, the CDR3 is TGTGCCAGCAGCTTAGAGGACGCTAGCACAGATACGCAGTATTTT.

This chain uses TRBV4-1 with TRBJ2-2, with no clear D. The V end was cut by 7 bases, the J end by 6 bases, with 15 bases between. CDR1 and CDR2 (germline): MGHRA, YSYEKL. This CDR3 is 14 amino acids long. The CDR3 here is CASMIGIGAGELFF. In nucleotides, the CDR3 is TGCGCCAGCATGATAGGAATTGGCGCCGGGGAGCTGTTTTTT.

The chain joins TRBV11-2 to TRBJ2-1; no clear D gene. Trimming took off 0 bases at V and 3 bases at J, with 6 bases between the two ends. CDR3 length: 14 amino acids. CDR1 SGHAT and CDR2 FQNNGV come from the germline V gene. The CDR3 region is CASSLDLGYNEQFF. CDR3 nucleotides: TGTGCCAGCAGCTTAGACCTGGGCTACAATGAGCAGTTCTTC.